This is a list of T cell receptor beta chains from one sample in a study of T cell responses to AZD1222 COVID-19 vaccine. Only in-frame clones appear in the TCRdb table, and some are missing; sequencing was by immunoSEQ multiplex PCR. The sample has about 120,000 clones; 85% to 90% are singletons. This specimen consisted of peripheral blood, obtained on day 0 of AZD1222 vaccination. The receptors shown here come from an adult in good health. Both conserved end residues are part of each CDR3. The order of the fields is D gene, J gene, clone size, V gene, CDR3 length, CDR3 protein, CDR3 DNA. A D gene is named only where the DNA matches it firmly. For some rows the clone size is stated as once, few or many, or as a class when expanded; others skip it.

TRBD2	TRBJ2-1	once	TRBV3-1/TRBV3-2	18	CASSHRLAGGLRASEQFF	TGTGCCAGCAGCCACCGACTAGCGGGGGGCCTCAGAGCTTCCGAGCAGTTCTTC
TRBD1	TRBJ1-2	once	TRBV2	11	CASTGEGGYTF	TGTGCCTCGACAGGGGAGGGTGGCTACACCTTC
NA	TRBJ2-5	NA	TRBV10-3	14	CAISESGSRETQYF	TGTGCCATCAGTGAGTCGGGGTCTCGGGAGACCCAGTACTTC
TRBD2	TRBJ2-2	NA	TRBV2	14	CASSVGGYTGELFF	TGTGCCAGCAGTGTCGGGGGGTACACCGGGGAGCTGTTTTTT
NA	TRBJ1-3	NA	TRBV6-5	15	CASRGTLRSGNTIYF	TGTGCCAGCAGGGGGACACTTCGCTCTGGAAACACCATATATTTT
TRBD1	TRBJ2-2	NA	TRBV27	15	CASSLYRGGGGELFF	TGTGCCAGCAGTTTATATCGAGGGGGCGGAGGGGAGCTGTTTTTT
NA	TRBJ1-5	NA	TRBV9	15	CASSRWDTSNQPQHF	TGTGCCAGCAGCCGATGGGACACCTCCAATCAGCCCCAGCATTTT
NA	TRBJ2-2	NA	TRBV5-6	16	CASSPPVPRLTGELFF	TGTGCCAGCAGCCCTCCGGTCCCGCGGTTGACCGGGGAGCTGTTTTTT
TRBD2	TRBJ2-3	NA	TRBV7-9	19	CASSPRTSGLPAGLDTQYF	TGTGCCAGCAGCCCCAGGACTAGCGGGCTCCCAGCTGGCCTAGATACGCAGTATTTT
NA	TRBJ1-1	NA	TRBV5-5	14	CASSLAVSNTEAFF	TGTGCCAGCAGCTTGGCTGTCAGTAACACTGAAGCTTTCTTT
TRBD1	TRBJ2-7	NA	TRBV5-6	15	CASRLQGAGPYEQYF	TGTGCCAGCAGGTTGCAGGGGGCTGGACCCTACGAGCAGTACTTC
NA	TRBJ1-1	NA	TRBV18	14	CASSPPFSRFEAFF	TGTGCCAGCTCACCACCCTTCTCACGCTTTGAAGCTTTCTTT
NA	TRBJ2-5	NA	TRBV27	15	CASRSRGGRQETQYF	TGTGCCAGCCGCTCCAGGGGGGGGAGACAAGAGACCCAGTACTTC
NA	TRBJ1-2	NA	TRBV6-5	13	CASRGETNYGYTF	TGTGCCAGCAGAGGAGAAACTAACTATGGCTACACCTTC
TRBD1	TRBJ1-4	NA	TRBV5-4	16	CASSVGQGATNEKLFF	TGTGCCAGCAGCGTGGGACAGGGGGCGACTAATGAAAAACTGTTTTTT
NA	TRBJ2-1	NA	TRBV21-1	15	CASSASGPHRGEQFF	TGTGCCAGCAGCGCATCCGGGCCTCATAGGGGTGAGCAGTTCTTC
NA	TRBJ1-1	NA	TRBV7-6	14	CASLPFGGAGEAFF	TGTGCCAGCCTCCCTTTTGGGGGGGCAGGTGAAGCTTTCTTT
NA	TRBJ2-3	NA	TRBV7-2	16	CASSLEGARRLSTQYF	TGTGCCAGCAGCTTGGAGGGGGCGAGGCGGTTAAGTACGCAGTATTTT
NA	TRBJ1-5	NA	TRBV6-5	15	CASSYSYRVNQPQHF	TGTGCCAGCAGTTACAGCTACAGAGTCAATCAGCCCCAGCATTTT
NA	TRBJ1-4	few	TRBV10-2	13	CASTKRGGEKLFF	TGCGCCAGCACCAAAAGGGGGGGTGAAAAACTGTTTTTT
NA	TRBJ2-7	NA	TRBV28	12	CASSSGTPGEYF	TGTGCCAGCAGCAGCGGGACACCCGGGGAGTACTTC
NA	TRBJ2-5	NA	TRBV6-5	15	CASSLQGGVQETQYF	TGTGCCAGCAGTCTTCAGGGGGGGGTCCAAGAGACCCAGTACTTC
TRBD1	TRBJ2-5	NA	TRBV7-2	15	CASSSGTGGRETQYF	TGTGCCAGCAGCTCCGGTACAGGGGGGAGGGAGACCCAGTACTTC
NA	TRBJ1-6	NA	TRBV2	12	CASSGMESPLHF	TGTGCCAGCAGTGGGATGGAGTCACCCCTCCACTTT
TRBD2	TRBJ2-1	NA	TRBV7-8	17	CASSSKAGLAGDNEQFF	TGTGCCAGCAGCAGTAAAGCTGGATTAGCGGGAGACAATGAGCAGTTCTTC
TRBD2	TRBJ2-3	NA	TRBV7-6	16	CASSLVGGESTDTQYF	TGTGCCAGCAGCTTAGTTGGGGGGGAGAGCACAGATACGCAGTATTTT
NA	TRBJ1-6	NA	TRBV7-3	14	CASSSGQTNSPLHF	TGTGCCAGCAGCTCTGGACAGACAAATTCACCCCTCCACTTT
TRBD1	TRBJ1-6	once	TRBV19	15	CASSTRQGWNSPLHF	TGTGCCAGTAGTACCCGACAGGGTTGGAATTCACCCCTCCACTTT
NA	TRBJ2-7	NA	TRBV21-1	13	CASFLSGPYEQYF	TGTGCCAGCTTTCTTTCAGGGCCCTACGAGCAGTACTTC
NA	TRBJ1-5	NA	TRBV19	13	CASKGGIYQPQHF	TGTGCCAGTAAAGGCGGGATTTATCAGCCCCAGCATTTT
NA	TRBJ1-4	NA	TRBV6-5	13	CASSYGLGEKLFF	TGTGCCAGCAGTTACGGCCTCGGAGAAAAACTGTTTTTT
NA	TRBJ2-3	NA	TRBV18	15	CASSPLGSSTDTQYF	TGTGCCAGCTCACCGCTGGGCTCTAGCACAGATACGCAGTATTTT